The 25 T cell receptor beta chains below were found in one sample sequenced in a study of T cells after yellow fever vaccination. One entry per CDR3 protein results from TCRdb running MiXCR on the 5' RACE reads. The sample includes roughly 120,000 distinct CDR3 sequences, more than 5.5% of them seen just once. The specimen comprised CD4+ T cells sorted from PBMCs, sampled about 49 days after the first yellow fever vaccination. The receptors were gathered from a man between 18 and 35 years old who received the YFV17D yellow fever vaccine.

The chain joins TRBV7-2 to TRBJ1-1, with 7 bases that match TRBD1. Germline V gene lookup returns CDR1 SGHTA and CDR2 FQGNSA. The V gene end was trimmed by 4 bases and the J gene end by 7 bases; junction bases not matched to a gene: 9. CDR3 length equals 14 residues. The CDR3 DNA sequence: TGTGCCAGCAGCTCCAGACAGGGACGGAATGAAGCTTTCTTT. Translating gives CASSSRQGRNEAFF.

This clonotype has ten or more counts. The CDR3 here is CASSRSGYQETQYF. The DNA of the CDR3 is TGTGCCAGCAGCCGTTCAGGGTACCAAGAGACCCAGTACTTC. This rearrangement joins TRBV7-2 to TRBJ2-5, with D perhaps matching TRBD1 (5 bases). CDR1 SGHTA and CDR2 FQGNSA come from the germline V gene. Trimming removed 5 bases from V and 0 bases from J, with 10 bases in between. The CDR3 runs to 14 residues.

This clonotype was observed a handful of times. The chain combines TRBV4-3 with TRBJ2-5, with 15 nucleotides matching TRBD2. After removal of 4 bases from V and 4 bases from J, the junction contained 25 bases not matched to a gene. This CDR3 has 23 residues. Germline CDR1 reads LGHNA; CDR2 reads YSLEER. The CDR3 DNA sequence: TGCGCCAGCAGCCCCAGAAATTACGGGGATCCTGGACTAGCGGGGGGGCCTCGAGAGACCCAGTACTTC. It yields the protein CASSPRNYGDPGLAGGPRETQYF.

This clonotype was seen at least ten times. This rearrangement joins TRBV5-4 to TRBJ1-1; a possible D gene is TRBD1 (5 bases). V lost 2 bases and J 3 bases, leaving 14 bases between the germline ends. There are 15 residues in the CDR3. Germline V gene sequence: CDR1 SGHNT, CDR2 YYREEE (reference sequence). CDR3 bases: TGTGCCAGCAGCTTCAAATCGGGGGGGGACACTGAAGCTTTCTTT. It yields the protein CASSFKSGGDTEAFF. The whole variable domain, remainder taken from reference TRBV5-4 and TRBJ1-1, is ETGVTQSPTHLIKTRGQQVTLRCSSQSGHNTVSWYQQALGQGPQFIFQYYREEENGRGNFPPRFSGLQFPNYSSELNVNALELDDSALYLCASSFKSGGDTEAFFGQGTRLTVV.

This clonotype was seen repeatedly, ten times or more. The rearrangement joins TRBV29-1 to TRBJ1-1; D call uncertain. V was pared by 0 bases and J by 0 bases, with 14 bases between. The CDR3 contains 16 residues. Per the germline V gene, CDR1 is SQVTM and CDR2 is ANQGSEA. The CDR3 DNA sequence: TGCAGCGTTGAAGATCTTCATCGGTCAGTGAACACTGAAGCTTTCTTT. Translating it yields CSVEDLHRSVNTEAFF.

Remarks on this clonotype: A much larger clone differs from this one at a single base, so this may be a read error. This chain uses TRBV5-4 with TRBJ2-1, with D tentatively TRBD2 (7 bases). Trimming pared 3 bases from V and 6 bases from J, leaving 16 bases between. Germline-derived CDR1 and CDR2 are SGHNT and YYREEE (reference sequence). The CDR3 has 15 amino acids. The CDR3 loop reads CASSSIGGARNEQFF. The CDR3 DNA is TGTGCCAGCAGCTCGATTGGGGGGGCGCGCAATGAGCAGTTCTTC.

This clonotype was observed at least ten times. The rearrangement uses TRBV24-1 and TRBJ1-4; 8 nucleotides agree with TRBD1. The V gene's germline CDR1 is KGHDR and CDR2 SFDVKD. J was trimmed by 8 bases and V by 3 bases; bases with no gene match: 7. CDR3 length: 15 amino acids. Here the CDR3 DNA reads TGTGCCACCAGTGATCCCGGACAGGGAAGCGAAAAACTGTTTTTT. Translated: CATSDPGQGSEKLFF.

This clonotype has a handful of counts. CDR3 amino acids: CASSEPGGGVQPQHF. CDR3 coding DNA: TGTGCCAGCAGTGAACCAGGGGGGGGGGTTCAGCCCCAGCATTTT. This rearrangement joins TRBV6-1 to TRBJ1-5, with 7 positions matching TRBD1. The CDR3 covers 15 residues. V trimming: 2 bases; J trimming: 6 bases; junction bases outside the gene matches: 7. Germline V gene lookup returns CDR1 MNHNS and CDR2 SASEGT.

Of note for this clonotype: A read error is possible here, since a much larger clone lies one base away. CDR3 protein: CVSSFTGQGKFF. The CDR3 bases are TGTGTCAGCAGCTTTACTGGACAGGGAAAGTTCTTC. V gene TRBV7-2 combines with J gene TRBJ2-1; TRBD1 aligns across 8 bases. The CDR3 is 12 residues long. From germline, CDR1 is SGHTA and CDR2 FQGNSA.

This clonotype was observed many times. CDR3 nucleotide sequence: TGTGCCAGCAGCCTGACAGGGGGCGGAAATGAAAAACTGTTTTTT. Translated: CASSLTGGGNEKLFF. The rearrangement joins TRBV7-2 to TRBJ1-4, with 10 bases that match TRBD1. Germline V lookup: CDR1 SGHTA, CDR2 FQGNSA. This CDR3 has 15 amino acids. The V and J ends lost 5 bases and 5 bases, in that order; junction bases with no gene match: 5.

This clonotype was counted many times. The CDR3 DNA reads as TGTGCCAGCAGCTTAAGTCAGGGGCGCCACGAGCAGTACTTC. Amino acid sequence: CASSLSQGRHEQYF. The chain employs TRBV7-9 and TRBJ2-7; D is possibly TRBD1 (6 bases). The V end lost 2 bases, the J end lost 5 bases, and 13 bases lay between the germline ends. The CDR3 loop spans 14 amino acids. The V gene's germline CDR1 is SEHNR and CDR2 FQNEAQ (reference sequence).

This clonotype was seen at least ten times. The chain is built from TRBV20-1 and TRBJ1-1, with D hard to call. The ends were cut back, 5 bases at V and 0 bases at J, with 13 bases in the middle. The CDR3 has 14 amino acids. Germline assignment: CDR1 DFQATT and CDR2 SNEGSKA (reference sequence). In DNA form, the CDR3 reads TGCAGTGCTCCCCTGGTGGGTGTGAACACTGAAGCTTTCTTT. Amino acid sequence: CSAPLVGVNTEAFF.

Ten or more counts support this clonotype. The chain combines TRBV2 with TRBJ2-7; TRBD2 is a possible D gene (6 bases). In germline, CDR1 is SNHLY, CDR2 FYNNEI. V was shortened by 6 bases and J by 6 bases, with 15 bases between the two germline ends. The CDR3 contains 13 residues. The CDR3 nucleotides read TGTGCCAGCAGGGGGGACTCGTTTTCCGAGCAGTACGTC. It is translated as CASRGDSFSEQYV.

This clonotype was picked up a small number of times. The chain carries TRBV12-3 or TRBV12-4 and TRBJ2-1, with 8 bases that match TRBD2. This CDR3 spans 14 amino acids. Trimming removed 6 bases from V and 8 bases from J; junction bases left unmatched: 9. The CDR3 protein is CASRTRGAGYEQFF. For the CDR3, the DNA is TGTGCCAGCAGAACGCGGGGGGCGGGCTATGAGCAGTTCTTC.

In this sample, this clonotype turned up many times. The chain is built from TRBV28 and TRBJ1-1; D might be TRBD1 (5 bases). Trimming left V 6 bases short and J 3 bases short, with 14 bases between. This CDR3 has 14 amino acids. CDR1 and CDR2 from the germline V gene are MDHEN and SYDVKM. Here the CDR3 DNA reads TGTGCCAGCAGCCCGCCGGGGCTGCACACTGAAGCTTTCTTT. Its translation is CASSPPGLHTEAFF.

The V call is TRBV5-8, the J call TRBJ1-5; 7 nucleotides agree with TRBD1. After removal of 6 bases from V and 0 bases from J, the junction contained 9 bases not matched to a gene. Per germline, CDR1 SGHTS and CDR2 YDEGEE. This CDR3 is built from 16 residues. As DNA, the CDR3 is TGTGCCAGCACCGCGGGACAGATCTATAGCAATCAGCCCCAGCATTTT. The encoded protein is CASTAGQIYSNQPQHF.

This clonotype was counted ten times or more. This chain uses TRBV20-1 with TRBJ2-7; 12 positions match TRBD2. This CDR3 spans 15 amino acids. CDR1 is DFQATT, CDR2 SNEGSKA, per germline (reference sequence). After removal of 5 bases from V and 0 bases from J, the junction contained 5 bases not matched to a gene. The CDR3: CSARTSGGLSYEQYV. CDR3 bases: TGCAGTGCTCGAACTAGCGGGGGGCTCTCCTACGAGCAGTACGTC.

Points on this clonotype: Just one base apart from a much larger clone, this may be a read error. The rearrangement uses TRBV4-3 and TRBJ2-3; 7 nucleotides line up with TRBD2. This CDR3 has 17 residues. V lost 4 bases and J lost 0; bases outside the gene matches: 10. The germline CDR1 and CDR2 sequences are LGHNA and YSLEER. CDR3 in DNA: TGCGCCAGCAGCCCGGGACTAACGGGGGACAGCACAGATACGCAGTATTTT. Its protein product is CASSPGLTGDSTDTQYF.

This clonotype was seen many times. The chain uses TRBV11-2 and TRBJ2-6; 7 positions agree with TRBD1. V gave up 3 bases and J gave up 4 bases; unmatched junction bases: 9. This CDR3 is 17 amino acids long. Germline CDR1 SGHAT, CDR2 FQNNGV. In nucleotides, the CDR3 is TGTGCCAGCAGCTTGATACAGGGGACGCGCGGGGCCAACGTCCTGACTTTC. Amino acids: CASSLIQGTRGANVLTF. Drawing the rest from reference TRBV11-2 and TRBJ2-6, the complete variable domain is EAGVAQSPRYKIIEKRQSVAFWCNPISGHATLYWYQQILGQGPKLLIQFQNNGVVDDSQLPKDRFSAERLKGVDSTLKIQPAKLEDSAVYLCASSLIQGTRGANVLTFGAGSRLTVL.

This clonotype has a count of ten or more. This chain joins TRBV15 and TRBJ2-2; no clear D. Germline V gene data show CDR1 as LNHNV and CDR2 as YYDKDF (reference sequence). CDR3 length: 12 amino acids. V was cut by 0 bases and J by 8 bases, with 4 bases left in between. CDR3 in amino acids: CATSRDRGELFF. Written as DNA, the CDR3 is TGTGCCACCAGCAGAGATAGGGGGGAGCTGTTTTTT.

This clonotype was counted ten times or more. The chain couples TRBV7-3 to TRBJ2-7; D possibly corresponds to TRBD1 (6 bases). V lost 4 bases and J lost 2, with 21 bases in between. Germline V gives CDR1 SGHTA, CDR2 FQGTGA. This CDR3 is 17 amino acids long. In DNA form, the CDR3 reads TGTGCCAGCAGCTGCTCCGCAGACAGGAGGATCCCCTACGAGCAGTACTTC. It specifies CASSCSADRRIPYEQYF.

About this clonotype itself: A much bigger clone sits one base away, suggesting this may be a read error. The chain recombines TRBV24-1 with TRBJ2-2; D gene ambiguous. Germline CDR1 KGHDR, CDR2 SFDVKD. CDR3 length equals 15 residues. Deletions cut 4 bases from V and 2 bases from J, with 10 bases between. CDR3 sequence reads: CATSEADGNTGELFF. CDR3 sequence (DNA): TGTGCCACCAGTGAGGCCGACGGTAACACCGGGGAGCTGTTTTTT.

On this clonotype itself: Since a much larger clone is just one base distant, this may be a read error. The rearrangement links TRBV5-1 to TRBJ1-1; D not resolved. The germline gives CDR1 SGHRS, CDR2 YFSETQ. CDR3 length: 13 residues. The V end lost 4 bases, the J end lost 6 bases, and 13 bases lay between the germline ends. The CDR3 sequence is CASSLGRESEAFF. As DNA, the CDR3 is TGCGCCAGCAGCCTCGGACGGGAGTCTGAAGCTTTCTTT.

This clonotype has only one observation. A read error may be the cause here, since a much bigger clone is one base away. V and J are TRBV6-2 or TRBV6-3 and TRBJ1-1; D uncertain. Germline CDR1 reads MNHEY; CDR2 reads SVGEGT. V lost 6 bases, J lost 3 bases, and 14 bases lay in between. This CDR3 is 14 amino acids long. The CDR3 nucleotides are TGTGCCAGCAGCAGGACCTGTTGGGACACTGAAGCTTTCTTT. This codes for CASSRTCWDTEAFF.

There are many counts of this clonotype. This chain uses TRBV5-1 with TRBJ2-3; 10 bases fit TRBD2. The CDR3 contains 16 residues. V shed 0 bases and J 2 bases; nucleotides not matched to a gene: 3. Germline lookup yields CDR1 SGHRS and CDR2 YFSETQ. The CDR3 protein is CASSLATSGVTDTQYF. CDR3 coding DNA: TGCGCCAGCAGCTTGGCCACTAGCGGGGTCACAGATACGCAGTATTTT. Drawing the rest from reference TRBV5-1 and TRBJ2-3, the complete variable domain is KAGVTQTPRYLIKTRGQQVTLSCSPISGHRSVSWYQQTPGQGLQFLFEYFSETQRNKGNFPGRFSGRQFSNSRSEMNVSTLELGDSALYLCASSLATSGVTDTQYFGPGTRLTVL.